This record looks at one TCR beta chain sequence and its context. Its binding antigen is unknown. Base qualities are not at hand, and no much larger clone is one base apart. To sequence the TCRbeta CDR3 region, genomic DNA was isolated from the sorted cells. The immunoSEQ Assay was used for sequencing of TCRbeta CDR3 regions. Sourced from immuneACCESS, this table was stored by TCRdb with only in-frame sequences that have V and J called. A share of the clones is absent; for the studies checked, an unresolved V gene accounts for under half, and the remainder has no known explanation. For this sample there are 79,000 or so clones; roughly 89% appear just once. The ten largest clonotypes hold under 2% of the sample. The record originates from a study of OX40 agonist ivuxolimab in advanced cancers. At the level of the whole study: Ivuxolimab was a fully human IgG2 agonistic monoclonal antibody targeting the costimulatory receptor OX40 (CD134). Intravenous ivuxolimab was administered to patients every 2 weeks at six dose levels: 0.01, 0.1, 0.3, 1.5, 3 and 10 mg/kg. Peripheral TCRbeta sequencing was intended to test whether TCR sequence diversity was altered and clonal T-cell expansion was caused by ivuxolimab. The paper covers the monotherapy dose-escalation part of the phase I ivuxolimab trial, which included N of about 51 patients. Partial responses occurred in three dose-escalation patients, of whom one had hepatocellular carcinoma and two had cutaneous melanoma. The dose-escalation cohort was about 83% male with a mean age of about 60 years, ranging from roughly 20 to 85. Prior anti-PD-1, anti-PD-L1 or anti-CTLA-4 therapy was permitted, and checkpoint inhibitors had been received by about 36% of dose-escalation patients. Of the approximately 54 patients in dose escalation, about 20 had hepatocellular carcinoma, around 15 had melanoma, 9 had renal cell carcinoma and 9 had head and neck cancer.

General study outcomes and caveats: After ivuxolimab, more expanded clones were found on average in CD8+ T cells than in CD4+ T cells. At doses of 0.1 to 3.0 mg/kg, clonal expansion of both CD4+ and CD8+ blood T cells was observed from baseline to week 6. The antigen specificity of the clonally expanded peripheral T cells was not determined. Low levels of normalized T-cell clonal expansion were also seen in some patients who did not respond. In the 0.1-3.0 mg/kg groups, partial responders were among the patients with the lowest normalized peripheral clonal expansion, particularly in CD8+ T cells.

The trial excluded patients who had a history of autoimmune disease or were on systemic immunosuppression. Peripheral blood for TCR sequencing was collected from all dose cohorts at baseline, on cycle 4 day 1, and on cycle 7 day 1. Samples came from an open-label, multicenter, first-in-human phase I dose-escalation trial of ivuxolimab. Adults with locally advanced or metastatic melanoma, renal cell, hepatocellular, or head and neck squamous cell carcinoma were enrolled in the trial. Before TCR sequencing, CD4+ and CD8+ T cells were separately sorted from peripheral blood. Trimming at the junction amounts to 6 bases on V and 0 bases on J, and the germline ends lie 10 bases apart. Via the germline V gene (reference sequence), CDR1 is LNHDA and CDR2 SQIVND. Spanning cysteine to phenylalanine, the CDR3 consists of 14 amino acids. Only the CDR3 DNA stays, 42 bases, in frame from base 1.

The TCR was taken from an adult with an advanced solid tumor such as melanoma, head and neck, liver or kidney cancer. The sequencing here drew on CD4+ or CD8+ T cells sorted from blood, taken in a trial of the OX40 agonist ivuxolimab. This sequence uses TRBV19 and TRBJ2-3; the D call is possibly TRBD1 or TRBD2, each sharing 5 bases. The nucleotides are TGTGCCAGTAGCAGGGACCTTAGCACAGATACGCAGTATTTT. The translation is CASSRDLSTDTQYF.